This T cell receptor (beta chain) was identified during a study of vaccination effects on CD4 cells after COVID-19. On this clone itself: Its antigen is still unknown.

Data came from immunoSEQ multiplex PCR; TCRdb stores just in-frame clones and leaves some out. Of 20,000 to 25,000 clones listed, approximately 70% are singletons. Before any sequencing was done, the ViraFEST assay used viral peptide pools to expand antigen-specific CD4+ T cells. Isolation of CD4+ T cells took place after 10 days of culture. Cultures of a few million PBMC per well contained about 10 IU/ml IL-2 plus 10 ug/ml peptides. This clonotype originated in a human donor who received a COVID-19 vaccine. The source material was CD4+ T cells from PBMCs cultured with HCoV-229E spike peptides, sampled before COVID-19 vaccination.

This CDR3 reads CASSSGYGYTF. Written as DNA, the CDR3 is TGTGCCAGCAGTTCAGGGTATGGCTACACCTTC. The rearrangement links TRBV12-3 or TRBV12-4 to TRBJ1-2; TRBD1 is a possible D gene (5 bases). CDR3 length: 11 residues. The V gene lost 4 bases and the J gene lost 5 bases, with 5 bases spanning the gap.